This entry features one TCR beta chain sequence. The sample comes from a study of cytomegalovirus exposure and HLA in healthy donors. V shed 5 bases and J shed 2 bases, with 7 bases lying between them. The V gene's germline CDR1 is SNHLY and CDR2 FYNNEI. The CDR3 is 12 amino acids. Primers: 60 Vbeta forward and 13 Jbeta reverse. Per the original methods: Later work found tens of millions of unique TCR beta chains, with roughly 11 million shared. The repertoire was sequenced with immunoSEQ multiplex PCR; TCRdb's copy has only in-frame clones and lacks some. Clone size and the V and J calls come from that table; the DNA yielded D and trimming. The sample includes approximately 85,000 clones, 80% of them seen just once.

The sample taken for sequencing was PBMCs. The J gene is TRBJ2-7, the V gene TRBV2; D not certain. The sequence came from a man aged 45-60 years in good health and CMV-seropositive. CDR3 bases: TGTGCCAGCAGTACAACACCCTACGAGCAGTACTTC. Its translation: CASSTTPYEQYF. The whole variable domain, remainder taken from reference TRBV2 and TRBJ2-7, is EPEVTQTPSHQVTQMGQEVILRCVPISNHLYFYWYRQILGQKVEFLVSFYNNEISEKSEIFDDQFSVERPDGSNFTLKIRSTKLEDSAMYFCASSTTPYEQYFGPGTRLTVT.